This T cell receptor beta chain was sequenced for a study of regulatory T cells in long-lasting Graves disease. This CDR3 region has 14 residues. Germline V CDR1 and CDR2: MGHRA, YSYEKL. V lost 0 bases, J lost 7 bases, and 11 bases lay in between. TCR beta libraries were built with iRepertoire HTBI primers and Arm-PCR of CDR3 regions. TCRdb called the multiplex PCR reads again in MiXCR, with one record for every CDR3 protein. The repertoire consists of about 530,000 distinct CDR3 sequences, with 15% to 20% occurring once and the leading ten covering approximately 25%. Time point here: newly diagnosed GD, antithyroid drugs for less than 3 months. PBMCs were the source of the RNA used for TCR sequencing. Graves' disease diagnosis relied on American Thyroid Association guidelines. Tubes containing EDTA received 8 to 9.5 milliliters of drawn peripheral blood. This clonotype was observed a handful of times.

These data also featured in a second study, about T cells in Graves' hyperthyroidism and ophthalmopathy. Per that paper: Patients were excluded because of uncontrolled infection, other autoimmune disease, pregnancy or lactation. In the first-round RT-PCR of the TCR CDR3, the HTBI primer set was used.

The genes are TRBV4-1 and TRBJ2-3; tentatively, D is TRBD1 (6 bases). This TCR came from a woman aged 35-65 years with Graves disease. The sample consisted of peripheral blood mononuclear cells (PBMCs), taken at new diagnosis, from a patient treated with antithyroid drugs. The CDR3 region is CASSQDAGTYTQYF. The CDR3 DNA reads TGCGCCAGCAGCCAAGACGCCGGGACATATACGCAGTATTTT.